The clone carrying this T cell receptor beta chain was seen just once. The sample comes from a study of shared clonotypes between healthy human individuals. Naive CD8 cells comprised CD45RO-negative, CCR7-positively selected cells, excluding terminally differentiated effector memory CD45RA+ cells. All donors were Caucasian adults living in Nashville, Tennessee. Germline V gene sequence: CDR1 GTSNPN, CDR2 SVGIG (reference sequence). The CDR3 runs to 15 residues. Trimming removed 2 bases from V and 4 bases from J, with 17 bases in between. Generated by immunoSEQ multiplex PCR, the TCRdb table keeps only in-frame clones and is missing some. The sample lists 750,000 to 1,000,000 clones; 80% to 95% were seen once.

This clonotype was sampled from a man aged 25-45 years in good health. Sequencing input: naive CD8+ T cells sorted from blood. The rearrangement links TRBV30 to TRBJ1-1, with D hard to call. In nucleotides, the CDR3 is TGTGCCTGGAGTACCCTGACACTCCTCGGCACTGAAGCTTTCTTT. Its protein product is CAWSTLTLLGTEAFF.